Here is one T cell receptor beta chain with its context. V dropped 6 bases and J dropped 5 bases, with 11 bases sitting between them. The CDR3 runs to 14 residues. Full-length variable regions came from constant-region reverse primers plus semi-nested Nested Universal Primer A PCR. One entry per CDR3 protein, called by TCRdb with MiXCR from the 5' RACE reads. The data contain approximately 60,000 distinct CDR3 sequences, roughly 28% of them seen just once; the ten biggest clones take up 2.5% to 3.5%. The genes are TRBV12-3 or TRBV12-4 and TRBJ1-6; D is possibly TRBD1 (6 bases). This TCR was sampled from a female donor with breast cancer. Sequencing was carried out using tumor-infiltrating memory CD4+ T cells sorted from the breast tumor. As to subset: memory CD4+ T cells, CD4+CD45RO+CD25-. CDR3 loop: CASSRDIDNSPLHF. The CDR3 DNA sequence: TGTGCCAGCAGCCGGGACATCGATAATTCACCCCTCCACTTT.